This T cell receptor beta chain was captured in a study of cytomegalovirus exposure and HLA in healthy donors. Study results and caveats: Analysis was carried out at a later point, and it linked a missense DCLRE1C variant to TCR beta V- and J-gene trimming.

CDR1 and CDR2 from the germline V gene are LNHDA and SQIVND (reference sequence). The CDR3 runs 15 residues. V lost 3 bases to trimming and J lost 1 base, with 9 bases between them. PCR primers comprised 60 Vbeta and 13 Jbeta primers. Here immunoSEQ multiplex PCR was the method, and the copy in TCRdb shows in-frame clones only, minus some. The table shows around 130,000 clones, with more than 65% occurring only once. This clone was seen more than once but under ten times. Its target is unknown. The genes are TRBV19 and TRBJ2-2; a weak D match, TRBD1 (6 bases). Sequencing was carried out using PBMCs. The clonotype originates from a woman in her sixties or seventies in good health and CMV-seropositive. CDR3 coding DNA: TGTGCCAGTAGTATTCTACAGGGGAACACCGGGGAGCTGTTTTTT. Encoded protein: CASSILQGNTGELFF.